This T cell receptor (beta chain) was retrieved from a study of blood T cell repertoires in COVID-19. Study-level background: Sources were T cells, B-cell-depleted T cells, or PBMCs; the material itself was cDNA or gDNA.

The V gene end was trimmed by 4 bases and the J gene end by 4 bases; junction bases not matched to a gene: 5. The CDR3 covers 15 residues. Germline assignment: CDR1 SGHKS and CDR2 YYEKEE (reference sequence). How the authors handled the data: Reference gene primer amplification gave estimated nucleated cell counts. The repertoire was sequenced with immunoSEQ multiplex PCR; TCRdb's copy has only in-frame clones and lacks some. For V, J and clone size, that table is used; D and trimming come from the DNA. The sample has about 34,000 clones, around 90% seen once. Sequences were obtained from peripheral blood. This chain joins TRBV5-5 and TRBJ2-3, with 11 bases lining up with TRBD1. This TCR derives from an elderly woman with acute or convalescent COVID-19. The CDR3 reads CASSTGTGGADTQYF. The CDR3 nucleotides are TGTGCCAGCAGCACCGGGACAGGGGGGGCAGATACGCAGTATTTT.